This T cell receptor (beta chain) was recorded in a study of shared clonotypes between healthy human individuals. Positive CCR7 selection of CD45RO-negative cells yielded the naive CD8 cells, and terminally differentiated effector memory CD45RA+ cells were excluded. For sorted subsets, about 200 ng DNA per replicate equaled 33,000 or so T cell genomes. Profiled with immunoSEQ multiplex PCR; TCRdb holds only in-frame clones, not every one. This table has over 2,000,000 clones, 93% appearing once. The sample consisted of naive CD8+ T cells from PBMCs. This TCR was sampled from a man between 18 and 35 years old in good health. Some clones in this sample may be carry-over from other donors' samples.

In nucleotides, the CDR3 is TGTGCCAGCAGCTTACCCAAGGGGAAACTGTTTTTT. Protein product: CASSLPKGKLFF. The chain joins TRBV7-9 to TRBJ1-4; D may be TRBD1 (5 bases). This CDR3 has 12 residues. Germline values: CDR1 SEHNR, CDR2 FQNEAQ (reference sequence). Trimming cost V 2 bases and J 11 bases, with 9 bases left between them.